A selection of T cell receptor beta chains follows, all from one sample in a study of T cell responses to AZD1222 COVID-19 vaccine. The assay was immunoSEQ multiplex PCR, and TCRdb's table has in-frame clones only and misses some. The table lists about 68,000 clones, 86% of them singletons. This sample comprised peripheral blood, obtained on day 0 of AZD1222 vaccination. These receptors all stem from an adult in good health. The CDR3 runs from the conserved cysteine through the conserved F or W. D genes are given only for firm matches. The size entry is marked missing in some rows and otherwise reads once, few, many or a size class.

TRBD1,15,TRBJ1-5,TRBV7-9,.,CASSFSTGVDQPQHF,TGTGCCAGCAGCTTCTCGACAGGGGTAGATCAGCCCCAGCATTTT
.,16,TRBJ1-3,TRBV9,.,CASSVDPVPSGNTIYF,TGTGCCAGCAGCGTAGATCCTGTTCCCTCTGGAAACACCATATATTTT
.,11,TRBJ2-7,TRBV7-9,.,CASGGLYEQYF,TGTGCCAGCGGGGGGTTGTACGAGCAGTACTTC
.,14,TRBJ2-5,TRBV18,.,CASSPPPGQETQYF,TGTGCCAGCTCACCTCCACCGGGGCAAGAGACCCAGTACTTC
.,11,TRBJ1-2,TRBV9,.,CASSAGVGYTF,TGTGCCAGCAGCGCAGGGGTCGGCTACACCTTC
.,14,TRBJ1-1,TRBV7-8,.,CASSPDRLGTEAFF,TGTGCCAGCAGCCCTGACAGGTTGGGCACTGAAGCTTTCTTT
.,13,TRBJ1-1,TRBV6-5,.,CASRQGPNTEAFF,TGTGCCAGCAGACAGGGACCGAACACTGAAGCTTTCTTT
TRBD1,16,TRBJ2-2,TRBV5-6,.,CASSLTGDANTGELFF,TGTGCCAGCAGTCTGACAGGGGATGCGAACACCGGGGAGCTGTTTTTT
.,13,TRBJ1-4,TRBV5-4,.,CASRRDANEKLFF,TGTGCCAGCAGACGCGACGCGAATGAAAAACTGTTTTTT
.,13,TRBJ1-2,TRBV5-1,.,CASSLVRNYGYTF,TGCGCCAGCAGCTTGGTCCGGAACTATGGCTACACCTTC
.,14,TRBJ1-5,TRBV24-1,.,CATSDYREAQPQHF,TGTGCCACCAGTGATTACAGGGAGGCTCAGCCCCAGCATTTT
.,14,TRBJ1-1,TRBV28,.,CASSPPGRRTEAFF,TGTGCCAGCAGCCCCCCGGGACGACGGACTGAAGCTTTCTTT
TRBD1,14,TRBJ2-7,TRBV5-1,.,CASSPGTGDYEQYF,TGCGCCAGCAGCCCGGGGACAGGGGACTACGAGCAGTACTTC
.,13,TRBJ1-4,TRBV18,.,CASSPTRYEKLFF,TGTGCCAGCTCACCAACACGGTATGAAAAACTGTTTTTT
TRBD2,16,TRBJ2-2,TRBV5-4,.,CASSSKLAGEIGELFF,TGTGCCAGCAGCTCTAAACTAGCGGGAGAGATCGGGGAGCTGTTTTTT
.,16,TRBJ1-2,TRBV9,.,CASSSALGSPLYGYTF,TGTGCCAGCAGCTCCGCATTGGGATCCCCCCTCTATGGCTACACCTTC
.,13,TRBJ1-4,TRBV3-1/TRBV3-2,.,CASSPGADEKLFF,TGTGCCAGCAGCCCAGGGGCGGATGAAAAACTGTTTTTT
.,15,TRBJ1-4,TRBV24-1,once,CATSDPGIPNEKLFF,TGTGCCACCAGTGATCCCGGGATCCCTAATGAAAAACTGTTTTTT
.,13,TRBJ1-1,TRBV2,.,CASSEELRDSAFF,TGTGCCAGCAGTGAAGAACTCAGGGATTCTGCTTTCTTT
.,13,TRBJ2-7,TRBV5-1,.,CASSLLQNYEQYF,TGCGCCAGCAGCTTGTTACAGAACTACGAGCAGTACTTC
TRBD1,19,TRBJ2-2,TRBV18,.,CASSTRDRAPGPHTGELFF,TGTGCCAGCTCAACCCGGGACAGGGCCCCAGGGCCCCACACCGGGGAGCTGTTTTTT
.,14,TRBJ1-5,TRBV2,.,CASSPDSSNQPQHF,TGTGCCAGCAGTCCCGACAGTAGCAATCAGCCCCAGCATTTT
.,15,TRBJ2-4,TRBV7-2,.,CASSPDILAKNIQYF,TGTGCCAGCAGCCCAGACATCCTAGCCAAAAACATTCAGTACTTC
TRBD1,13,TRBJ2-7,TRBV2,once,CASTPGQSYEQYF,TGTGCCAGCACTCCGGGACAGAGTTACGAGCAGTACTTC
TRBD1,13,TRBJ1-2,TRBV30,.,CAWSIQGESGYTF,TGTGCCTGGAGTATTCAGGGGGAGTCTGGCTACACCTTC
.,12,TRBJ1-1,TRBV28,.,CASSLGGAEAFF,TGTGCCAGCAGTTTAGGGGGGGCTGAAGCTTTCTTT
.,14,TRBJ2-7,TRBV6-5,.,CASSYSKGGYEQYF,TGTGCCAGCAGTTACAGTAAGGGTGGCTACGAGCAGTACTTC
TRBD1,13,TRBJ1-1,TRBV28,.,CASSLGTGSEAFF,TGTGCCAGCAGTTTGGGGACAGGGAGTGAAGCTTTCTTT
.,13,TRBJ2-1,TRBV12-3/TRBV12-4,.,CASSQDNYNEQFF,TGTGCCAGCAGTCAGGACAACTACAATGAGCAGTTCTTC
.,12,TRBJ2-5,TRBV6-5,.,CASSYDIETQYF,TGTGCCAGCAGTTACGATATAGAGACCCAGTACTTC
TRBD2,15,TRBJ2-3,TRBV9,.,CASSTSGGPPDTQYF,TGTGCCAGCAGCACTAGCGGGGGGCCACCAGATACGCAGTATTTT
TRBD2,17,TRBJ2-3,TRBV4-2,.,CASSQERAGGGTDTQYF,TGTGCCAGCAGCCAAGAAAGAGCGGGAGGGGGCACAGATACGCAGTATTTT
TRBD1,16,TRBJ1-1,TRBV7-3,few,CASSPRTGGRDTEAFF,TGTGCCAGCAGCCCGAGGACAGGGGGTAGGGACACTGAAGCTTTCTTT
.,14,TRBJ1-2,TRBV14,.,CASSQDAGLYGYTF,TGTGCCAGCAGCCAAGATGCGGGGCTCTATGGCTACACCTTC
.,16,TRBJ2-2,TRBV4-2,once,CASSQGQVGVTGELFF,TGTGCCAGCAGCCAAGGCCAAGTTGGGGTGACCGGGGAGCTGTTTTTT
TRBD2,16,TRBJ2-5,TRBV29-1,few,CSVEEDLAGAQETQYF,TGCAGCGTTGAAGAAGACTTAGCGGGGGCCCAAGAGACCCAGTACTTC
.,11,TRBJ1-4,TRBV28,once,CASSDRDILFF,TGTGCCAGCAGTGACCGGGACATTCTGTTTTTT
.,15,TRBJ2-1,TRBV18,.,CASSPGTPRGNEQFF,TGTGCCAGCTCACCCGGTACTCCACGGGGAAATGAGCAGTTCTTC
.,16,TRBJ2-1,TRBV25-1,.,CASSDPHGPRMDEQFF,TGTGCCAGCAGTGACCCCCACGGACCTAGAATGGATGAGCAGTTCTTC
.,15,TRBJ1-5,TRBV9,.,CASSPQGSANQPQHF,TGTGCCAGCAGTCCGCAGGGTAGTGCCAATCAGCCCCAGCATTTT
.,15,TRBJ1-1,TRBV5-4,.,CASSLRAGASGEAFF,TGTGCCAGCAGCTTGAGGGCCGGGGCAAGTGGAGAAGCTTTCTTT
.,13,TRBJ1-5,TRBV30,once,CASNGGFNQPQHF,TGTGCCTCCAACGGGGGGTTCAATCAGCCCCAGCATTTT
.,15,TRBJ1-6,TRBV9,.,CASSVAGTANSPLHF,TGTGCCAGCAGCGTAGCCGGGACGGCAAATTCACCCCTCCACTTT
TRBD1,16,TRBJ2-7,TRBV11-1,.,CASSLPRDRGSYEQYF,TGTGCCAGCAGCTTGCCCCGGGACAGGGGGAGTTACGAGCAGTACTTC
.,15,TRBJ1-2,TRBV6-5,.,CASSQSGARSDGYTF,TGTGCCAGCAGCCAATCTGGGGCGCGATCTGATGGCTACACCTTC
.,14,TRBJ1-5,TRBV30,.,CAWSLGNSNQPQHF,TGTGCCTGGAGTCTTGGGAATAGCAATCAGCCCCAGCATTTT
.,14,TRBJ2-5,TRBV5-4,.,CASSTKQGEETQYF,TGTGCCAGCAGCACAAAACAGGGTGAAGAGACCCAGTACTTC